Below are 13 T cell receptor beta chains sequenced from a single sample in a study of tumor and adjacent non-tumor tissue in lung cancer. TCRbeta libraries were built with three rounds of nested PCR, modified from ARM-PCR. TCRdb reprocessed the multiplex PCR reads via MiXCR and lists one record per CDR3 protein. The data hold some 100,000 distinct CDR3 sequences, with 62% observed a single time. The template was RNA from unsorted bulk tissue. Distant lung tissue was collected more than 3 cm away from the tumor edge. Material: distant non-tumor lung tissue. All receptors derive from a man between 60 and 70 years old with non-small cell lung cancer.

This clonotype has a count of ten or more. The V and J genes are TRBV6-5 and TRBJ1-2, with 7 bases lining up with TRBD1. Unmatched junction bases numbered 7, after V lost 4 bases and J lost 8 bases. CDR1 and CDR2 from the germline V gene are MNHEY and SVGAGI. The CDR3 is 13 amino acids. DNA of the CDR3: TGTGCCAGCAGTTCACAGGGGATTCGGGGCTACACCTTC. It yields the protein CASSSQGIRGYTF.

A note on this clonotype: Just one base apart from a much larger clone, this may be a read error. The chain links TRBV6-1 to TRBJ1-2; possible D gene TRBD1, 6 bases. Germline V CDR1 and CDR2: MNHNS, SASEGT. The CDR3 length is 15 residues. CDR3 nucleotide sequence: TGTGGCAGCAGTGAAGGCGGGACACGGGACTATGGCTACACCTTC. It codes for CGSSEGGTRDYGYTF.

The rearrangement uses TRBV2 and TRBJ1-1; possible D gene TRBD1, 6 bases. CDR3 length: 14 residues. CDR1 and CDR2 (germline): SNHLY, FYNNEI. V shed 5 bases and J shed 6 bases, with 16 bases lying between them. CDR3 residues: CASSTGVQGPEAFF. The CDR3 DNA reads TGTGCCAGCAGTACGGGGGTACAGGGTCCTGAAGCTTTCTTT.

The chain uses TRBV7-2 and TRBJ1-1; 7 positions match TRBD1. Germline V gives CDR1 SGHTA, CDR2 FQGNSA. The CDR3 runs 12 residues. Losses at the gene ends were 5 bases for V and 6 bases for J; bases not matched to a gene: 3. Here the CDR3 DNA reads TGTGCCAGCAGCCAGGGGGGAGCTGAAGCTTTCTTT. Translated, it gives CASSQGGAEAFF.

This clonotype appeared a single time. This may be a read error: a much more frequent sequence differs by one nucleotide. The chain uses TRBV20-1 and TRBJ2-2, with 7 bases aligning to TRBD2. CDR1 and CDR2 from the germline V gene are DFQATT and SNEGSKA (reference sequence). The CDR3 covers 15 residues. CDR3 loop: CSARGRERHTVELFF. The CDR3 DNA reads TGCAGTGCTAGGGGGCGGGAGCGTCACACCGTGGAGCTGTTTTTT.

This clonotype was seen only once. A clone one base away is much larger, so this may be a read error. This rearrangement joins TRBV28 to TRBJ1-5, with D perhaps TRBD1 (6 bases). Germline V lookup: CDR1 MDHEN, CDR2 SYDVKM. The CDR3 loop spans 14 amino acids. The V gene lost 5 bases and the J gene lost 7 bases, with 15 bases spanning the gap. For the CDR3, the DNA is TGTGCCAGCAGTACTCGGGGCGGGGGCCAGCCCCAGCATTTT. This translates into CASSTRGGGQPQHF.

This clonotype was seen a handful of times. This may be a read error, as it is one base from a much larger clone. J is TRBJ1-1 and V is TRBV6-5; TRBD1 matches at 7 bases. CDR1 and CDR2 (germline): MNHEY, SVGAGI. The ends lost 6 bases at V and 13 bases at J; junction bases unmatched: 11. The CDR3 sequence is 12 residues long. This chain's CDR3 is CASSLRQGVVFF. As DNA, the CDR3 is TGTGCCAGCAGCCTCCGCCAGGGGGTAGTTTTCTTT.

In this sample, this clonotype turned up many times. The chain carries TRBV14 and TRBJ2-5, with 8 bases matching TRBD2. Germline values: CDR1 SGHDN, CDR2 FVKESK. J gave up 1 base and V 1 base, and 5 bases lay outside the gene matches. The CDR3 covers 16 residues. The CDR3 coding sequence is TGTGCCAGCAGCCAAGGACTAGCGTTTCCCCAAGAGACCCAGTACTTC. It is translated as CASSQGLAFPQETQYF.

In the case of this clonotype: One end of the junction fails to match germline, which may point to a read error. The CDR3 DNA reads as TGTACCAGCAGCATGGACATTAACTATGGCTACACCTTC. It yields the protein CTSSMDINYGYTF. This chain joins TRBV5-8 and TRBJ1-2, with D perhaps TRBD1 (5 bases). Germline CDR1 and CDR2: SGHTS and YDEGEE. The CDR3 has 13 amino acids.

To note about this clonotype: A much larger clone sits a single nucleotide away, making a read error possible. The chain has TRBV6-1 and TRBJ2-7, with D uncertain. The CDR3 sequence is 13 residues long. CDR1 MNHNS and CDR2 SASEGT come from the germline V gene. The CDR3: CTSSEGQLYEQYF. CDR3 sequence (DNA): TGTACCAGCAGTGAAGGGCAGCTCTACGAGCAGTACTTC.

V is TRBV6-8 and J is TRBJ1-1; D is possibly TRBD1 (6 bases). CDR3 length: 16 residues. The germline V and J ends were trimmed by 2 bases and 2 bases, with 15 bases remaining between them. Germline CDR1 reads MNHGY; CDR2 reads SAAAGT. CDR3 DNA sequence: TGTGCCAGCAGTTACCCGGGACATTTCCTAAACACTGAAGCTTTCTTT. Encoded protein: CASSYPGHFLNTEAFF.

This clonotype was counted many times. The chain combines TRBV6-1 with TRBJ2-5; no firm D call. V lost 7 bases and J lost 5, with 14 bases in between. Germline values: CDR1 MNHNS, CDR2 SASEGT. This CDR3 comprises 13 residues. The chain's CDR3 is CASKGPIPETQYF. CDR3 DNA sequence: TGTGCCAGCAAGGGCCCCATCCCGGAGACCCAGTACTTC.

The CDR3 coding sequence is TGTGCCAGCAGTTACGCTGCAACTAGCGCACTAAGGGGGACAGATACGCAGTATTTT. Translation: CASSYAATSALRGTDTQYF. V usage is TRBV6-6 and J usage is TRBJ2-3; the D gene is possibly TRBD2 (7 bases). The V end was cut by 2 bases, the J end by 3 bases, with 24 bases between. The CDR3 consists of 19 residues. In germline, CDR1 is MNHNY, CDR2 SVGAGI (reference sequence).